The 6 T cell receptor beta chains in this list originate from one sample, sequenced in a study of STAT5B mutations in CD4+ large granular lymphocyte leukemia. Profiling relied on immunoSEQ multiplex PCR, and the TCRdb table lists in-frame clones only, not all of them. The sample lists tens of thousands of clones, about two thirds occurring once. Material: CD4+ T cells from blood buffy coats. The origin of the receptors is a human donor in good health.

This clone was seen only once. The rearrangement joins TRBV7-2 to TRBJ1-2; D possibly corresponds to TRBD1 (6 bases). V lost 1 base, J lost 5 bases, and 8 bases lay in between. There are 13 residues in the CDR3. Germline loops: CDR1 SGHTA, CDR2 FQGNSA. CDR3 in amino acids: CASSLDRVYGYTF. CDR3 sequence (DNA): TGTGCCAGCAGCTTAGACAGGGTGTATGGCTACACCTTC.

The chain combines TRBV19 with TRBJ2-1, with D perhaps TRBD2 (6 bases). This CDR3 has 15 amino acids. From germline, CDR1 is LNHDA and CDR2 SQIVND (reference sequence). The ends were cut back, 5 bases at V and 10 bases at J, with 21 bases in the middle. CDR3 sequence (DNA): TGTGCCAGTAGTCCCCTCGGGAGAGGCGTGACGGAGCAGTTCTTC. Protein: CASSPLGRGVTEQFF.

The genes are TRBV4-3 and TRBJ1-4; no reliable D call. The V gene lost 2 bases and the J gene lost 8 bases, with 21 bases spanning the gap. The CDR3 loop spans 17 amino acids. The germline CDR1 and CDR2 sequences are LGHNA and YSLEER. DNA of the CDR3: TGCGCCAGCAGCCAATTTCGCGGCGGATCTATGAGGGAAAAACTGTTTTTT. Amino acids: CASSQFRGGSMREKLFF.

The V gene is TRBV10-3, the J gene TRBJ1-2; D uncertain. The CDR3 loop spans 15 amino acids. Germline V gene sequence: CDR1 ENHRY, CDR2 SYGVKD. The ends were cut back, 0 bases at V and 5 bases at J, with 13 bases in the middle. CDR3 coding DNA: TGTGCCATCAGTGAGTCGGGCAGAAATGTTTATGGCTACACCTTC. Its translation: CAISESGRNVYGYTF.

J is TRBJ1-4 and V is TRBV6-6, with D uncertain. This CDR3 spans 15 amino acids. The germline gives CDR1 MNHNY, CDR2 SVGAGI (reference sequence). With 2 bases removed from V and 0 bases from J, the gap between germline ends came to 7 bases. Written as DNA, the CDR3 is TGTGCCAGCAGTTACCGGGAGGCAACTAATGAAAAACTGTTTTTT. It specifies CASSYREATNEKLFF.

The gene calls are TRBV6-6 and TRBJ2-5, with D unclear. Looked up from germline, CDR1 is MNHNY and CDR2 is SVGAGI (reference sequence). The V end lost 5 bases, the J end lost 3 bases, and 10 bases lay between the germline ends. The CDR3 has 13 amino acids. CDR3 protein: CASSARREETQYF. The CDR3 coding sequence is TGTGCCAGCAGTGCACGCAGAGAAGAGACCCAGTACTTC.